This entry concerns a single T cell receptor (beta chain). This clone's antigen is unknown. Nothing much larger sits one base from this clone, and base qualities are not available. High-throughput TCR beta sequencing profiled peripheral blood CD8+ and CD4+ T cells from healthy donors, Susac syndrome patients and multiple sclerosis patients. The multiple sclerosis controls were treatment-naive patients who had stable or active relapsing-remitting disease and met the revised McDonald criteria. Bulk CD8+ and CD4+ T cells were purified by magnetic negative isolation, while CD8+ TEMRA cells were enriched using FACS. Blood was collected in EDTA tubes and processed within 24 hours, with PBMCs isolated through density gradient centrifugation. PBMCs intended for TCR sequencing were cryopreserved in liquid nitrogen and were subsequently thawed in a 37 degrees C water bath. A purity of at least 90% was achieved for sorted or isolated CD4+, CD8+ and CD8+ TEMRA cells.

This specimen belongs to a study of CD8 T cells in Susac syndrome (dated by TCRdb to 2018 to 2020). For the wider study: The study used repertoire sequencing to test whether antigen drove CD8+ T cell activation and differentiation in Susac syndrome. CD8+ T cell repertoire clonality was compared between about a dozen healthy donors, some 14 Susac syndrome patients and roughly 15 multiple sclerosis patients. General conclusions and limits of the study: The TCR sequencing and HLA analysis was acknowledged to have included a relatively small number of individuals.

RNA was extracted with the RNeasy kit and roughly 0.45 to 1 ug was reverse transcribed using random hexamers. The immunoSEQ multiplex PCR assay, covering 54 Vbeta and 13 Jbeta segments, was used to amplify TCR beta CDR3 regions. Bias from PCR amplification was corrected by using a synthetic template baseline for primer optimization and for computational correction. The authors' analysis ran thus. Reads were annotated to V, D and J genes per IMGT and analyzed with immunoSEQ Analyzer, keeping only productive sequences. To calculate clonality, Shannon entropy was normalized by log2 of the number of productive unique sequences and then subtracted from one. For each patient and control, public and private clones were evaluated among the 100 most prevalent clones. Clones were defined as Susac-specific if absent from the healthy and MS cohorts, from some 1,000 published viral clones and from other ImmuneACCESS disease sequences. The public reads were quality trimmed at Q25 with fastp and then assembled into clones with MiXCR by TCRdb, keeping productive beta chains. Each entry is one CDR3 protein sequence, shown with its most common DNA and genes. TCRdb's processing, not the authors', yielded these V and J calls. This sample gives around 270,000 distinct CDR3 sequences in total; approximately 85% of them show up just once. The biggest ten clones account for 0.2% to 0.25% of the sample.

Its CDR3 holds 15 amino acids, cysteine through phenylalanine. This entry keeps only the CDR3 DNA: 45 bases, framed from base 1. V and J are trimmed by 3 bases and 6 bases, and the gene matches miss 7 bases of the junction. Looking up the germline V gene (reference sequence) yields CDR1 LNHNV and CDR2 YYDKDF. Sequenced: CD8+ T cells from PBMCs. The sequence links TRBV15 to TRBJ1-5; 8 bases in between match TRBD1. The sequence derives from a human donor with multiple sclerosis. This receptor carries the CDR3 CATSRDAGGSQPQHF. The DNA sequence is TGTGCCACCAGCAGGGATGCAGGGGGCAGTCAGCCCCAGCATTTT.